The 31 T cell receptor beta chains given below trace back to one sample, sequenced in a study of CDR3 diversity in severe acne. Each CDR3 protein gets one entry after TCRdb re-called the PCR reads with MiXCR. The sample has about 84,000 distinct CDR3 sequences; around 50% are singletons. Sequenced input: blood. The source of these receptors is a male donor in good health, without acne.

The gene calls are TRBV20-1 and TRBJ1-5; the match to TRBD1 covers 9 bases. This CDR3 region has 16 residues. Germline-derived CDR1 and CDR2 are DFQATT and SNEGSKA (reference sequence). Unmatched junction bases numbered 6, after V lost 1 base and J lost 2 bases. CDR3 nucleotides: TGCAGTGCTAGAGCGACAGGGGGTGTGGGCAATCAGCCCCAGCATTTT. It codes for CSARATGGVGNQPQHF.

The chain joins TRBV24-1 to TRBJ1-2; 7 bases map to TRBD1. Germline V gene lookup returns CDR1 KGHDR and CDR2 SFDVKD. V lost 3 bases to trimming and J lost 1 base; unmatched junction nucleotides: 10. The CDR3 contains 17 residues. This chain's CDR3 is CATSDTNGTVLNYGYTF. The CDR3 nucleotides are TGTGCCACCAGTGATACTAACGGGACAGTACTTAACTATGGCTACACCTTC.

Ten or more counts support this clonotype. The chain has TRBV6-5 and TRBJ2-7; 15 nucleotides align to TRBD2. The germline V gene encodes CDR1 MNHEY and CDR2 SVGAGI. V trimming: 2 bases; J trimming: 4 bases; junction bases outside the gene matches: 6. CDR3 length: 17 amino acids. This chain's CDR3 is CASSYAGLAGGQYEQYF. The CDR3 DNA reads as TGTGCCAGCAGTTACGCGGGACTAGCGGGAGGCCAATACGAGCAGTACTTC.

The chain links TRBV10-3 to TRBJ2-7; the match to TRBD2 covers 9 bases. The CDR3 covers 14 residues. The germline gives CDR1 ENHRY, CDR2 SYGVKD. Trimming removed 1 base from V and 4 bases from J; junction bases left unmatched: 2. The CDR3 protein is CAISEFAGGYEQYF. In DNA, the CDR3 is TGTGCCATCAGTGAGTTCGCGGGAGGGTACGAGCAGTACTTC.

About this clonotype: Since the CDR3 does not end with the conserved phenylalanine or tryptophan, this likely comes from a read error. The DNA is left out, because the CDR3 cannot be placed on it with certainty; the CDR3 is given as TCRdb lists it. V and J are TRBV4-2 and TRBJ1-6; the table calls TRBD1, which could not be checked here. With termini counted, the CDR3 has 8 amino acids. Looked up from germline, CDR1 is LGHNA and CDR2 is YNFKEQ. This chain's CDR3 is CASSQPGQ.

In its sample, this clonotype was seen many times. It may be a read error: a sequence one base away is much more abundant. The chain is built from TRBV10-3 and TRBJ2-6; a weak D match, TRBD1 (6 bases). CDR1 and CDR2 (germline): ENHRY, SYGVKD. CDR3 length: 14 amino acids. The CDR3 DNA reads as TGTGCCATCTCGGACAGCTCTGGGGCCAGCGTCCTGACTTTC. As protein: CAISDSSGASVLTF.

V usage is TRBV20-1 and J usage is TRBJ1-1; D gene ambiguous. V was clipped by 6 bases and J by 5 bases, with 16 bases between them. The CDR3 contains 13 residues. Germline V gives CDR1 DFQATT, CDR2 SNEGSKA (reference sequence). The CDR3 region is CSAEWGWETEAFF. The CDR3 nucleotides are TGCAGTGCGGAATGGGGATGGGAAACTGAAGCTTTCTTT.

This clonotype was picked up a small number of times. This chain connects TRBV29-1 to TRBJ1-1; 9 positions agree with TRBD1. The J segment lost 1 base and the V segment lost 5 bases, leaving 5 bases of the junction unmatched. In germline, CDR1 is SQVTM, CDR2 ANQGSEA. This CDR3 is 14 amino acids long. The CDR3 is CSVLPGQGNTEAFF. CDR3 coding DNA: TGCAGCGTTCTCCCGGGACAGGGGAACACTGAAGCTTTCTTT.

To note about this clonotype: Mismatch with germline at one junction end may stem from a read error. The V call is TRBV5-1, the J call TRBJ1-2; the D gene is possibly TRBD1 (5 bases). Germline CDR1 is SGHRS and CDR2 is YFSETQ. The length of the CDR3 is 15 residues. The CDR3 loop is CVSSLDGGGSDGYTF. The CDR3 DNA is TGCGTCAGCAGCTTGGATGGGGGAGGGTCTGACGGCTACACCTTC.

V is TRBV6-1 and J is TRBJ2-7, with 13 nucleotides matching TRBD2. This CDR3 has 14 amino acids. The germline CDR1 and CDR2 sequences are MNHNS and SASEGT. V was clipped by 8 bases and J by 1 base; unmatched bases: 2. The DNA for the CDR3 is TGTGCCAGCTGGACTAGCGGGAGATCCTACGAGCAGTACTTC. Translation: CASWTSGRSYEQYF.

This clonotype was detected only a few times. The J gene is TRBJ1-1, the V gene TRBV25-1; D is unresolved. The V gene lost 8 bases and the J gene lost 2 bases, with 6 bases spanning the gap. This CDR3 region has 11 residues. Per the germline V gene, CDR1 is MGHDK and CDR2 is SYGVNS. The CDR3 nucleotides read TGTGCCAGCTCAGCAAACACTGAAGCTTTCTTT. Its translation: CASSANTEAFF. Full variable domain (outside the CDR3, taken from reference TRBV25-1 and TRBJ1-1): EADIYQTPRYLVIGTGKKITLECSQTMGHDKMYWYQQDPGMELHLIHYSYGVNSTEKGDLSSESTVSRIRTEHFPLTLESARPSHTSQYLCASSANTEAFFGQGTRLTVV.

This clonotype appeared a few times. The CDR3 DNA sequence: TGTGCCAGCAGGCTAGGCGGGACAGGGGAATTTTACGAGCAGTACTTC. Its protein is CASRLGGTGEFYEQYF. This sequence joins TRBV25-1 and TRBJ2-7, with TRBD1 matching 10 bases. V gave up 6 bases and J gave up 4 bases; unmatched junction bases: 12. Germline loops: CDR1 MGHDK, CDR2 SYGVNS. The CDR3 consists of 16 residues.

The chain is built from TRBV15 and TRBJ2-7; D unresolved. Looked up from germline, CDR1 is LNHNV and CDR2 is YYDKDF (reference sequence). Trimming pared 1 base from V and 3 bases from J, leaving 13 bases between. The CDR3 sequence is 15 residues long. CDR3 protein: CATSRVPGQNYEQYF. CDR3 in DNA: TGTGCCACCAGCAGAGTGCCCGGGCAGAACTACGAGCAGTACTTC.

This chain uses TRBV20-1 with TRBJ2-5, with 11 bases lining up with TRBD2. This CDR3 spans 15 amino acids. The germline V gene has CDR1 DFQATT and CDR2 SNEGSKA (reference sequence). After removal of 5 bases from V and 5 bases from J, the junction contained 10 bases not matched to a gene. CDR3: CSAVPPSGGTETQYF. The DNA for the CDR3 is TGCAGTGCTGTCCCTCCTAGCGGGGGGACGGAGACCCAGTACTTC.

The J gene is TRBJ1-1, the V gene TRBV4-1; weak D call: TRBD1 (6 bases). This CDR3 is built from 14 residues. The germline V gene encodes CDR1 MGHRA and CDR2 YSYEKL. Trimming removed 3 bases at V and 5 bases at J, with 13 bases between. The CDR3 spells CASSQAQGMTEAFF. CDR3 bases: TGCGCCAGCAGCCAGGCACAGGGTATGACTGAAGCTTTCTTT.

This clonotype was found a few times. V and J are TRBV7-2 and TRBJ1-2; D ambiguous. Per the germline V gene, CDR1 is SGHTA and CDR2 is FQGNSA. V lost 2 bases and J 7 bases, leaving 14 bases between the germline ends. The CDR3 consists of 14 residues. CDR3 sequence: CASSLIGQAAGYTF. The DNA for the CDR3 is TGTGCCAGCAGCTTAATTGGCCAAGCCGCTGGCTACACCTTC. The variable domain in full, with the rest retrieved from reference TRBV7-2 and TRBJ1-2, is GAGVSQSPSNKVTEKGKDVELRCDPISGHTALYWYRQSLGQGLEFLIYFQGNSAPDKSGLPSDRFSAERTGGSVSTLTIQRTQQEDSAVYLCASSLIGQAAGYTFGSGTRLTVV.

This clonotype was recorded only once. As DNA, the CDR3 is TGTGCCAGCCATCGGGACCCCGGGGGGGAGAGCAATCAGCCCCAGCATTTT. Amino acid sequence: CASHRDPGGESNQPQHF. The V and J genes are TRBV19 and TRBJ1-5; maybe TRBD1 (5 bases). This CDR3 contains 17 residues. The germline CDR1 and CDR2 sequences are LNHDA and SQIVND (reference sequence). The V and J ends lost 9 bases and 1 base respectively, with 22 bases between them.

The genes are TRBV5-5 and TRBJ2-7; 14 nucleotides match TRBD2. Matching the DNA end better, TRBJ2-1 makes the J call doubtful. CDR3 length equals 16 residues. The V gene's germline CDR1 is SGHKS and CDR2 YYEKEE (reference sequence). CDR3 bases: TGTGCCAGCAGTGAAGGACTAGCGGGAGGAGTGTATGAGCAGTTCTTC. Protein product: CASSEGLAGGVYEQFF.

The V and J genes are TRBV2 and TRBJ1-1, with D possibly TRBD1 on 5 matching bases. The germline V and J ends were trimmed by 6 bases and 6 bases, with 14 bases remaining between them. CDR1 is SNHLY and CDR2 is FYNNEI in the germline V gene. CDR3 length equals 13 residues. CDR3: CASRPGFMSEAFF. CDR3 bases: TGTGCCAGCAGGCCAGGGTTTATGTCTGAAGCTTTCTTT.

This clonotype was seen a handful of times. This chain links TRBV10-3 with TRBJ2-7; D perhaps matches TRBD1 (5 bases). The V end lost 3 bases, the J end lost 2 bases, and 11 bases lay between the germline ends. The germline V gene encodes CDR1 ENHRY and CDR2 SYGVKD. This CDR3 is built from 14 residues. CDR3 sequence reads: CAISEQVATYEQYF. DNA of the CDR3: TGTGCCATCAGTGAACAGGTGGCCACCTACGAGCAGTACTTC.

Remarks on this clonotype: A read error may produce the germline difference seen at one junction end. This chain uses TRBV7-2 with TRBJ1-4; D is undetermined. Germline V gene sequence: CDR1 SGHTA, CDR2 FQGNSA. The CDR3 covers 15 residues. The CDR3 loop is CASSSDGRTDEKLSF. Here the CDR3 DNA reads TGTGCCAGCAGCTCTGACGGGAGAACTGATGAAAAACTGTCTTTT. The full variable domain, its missing parts supplied by reference TRBV7-2 and TRBJ1-4, is GAGVSQSPSNKVTEKGKDVELRCDPISGHTALYWYRQSLGQGLEFLIYFQGNSAPDKSGLPSDRFSAERTGGSVSTLTIQRTQQEDSAVYLCASSSDGRTDEKLSFGSGTQLSVL.

This chain links TRBV6-5 with TRBJ1-2; 11 nucleotides line up with TRBD1. The CDR3 has 15 residues. J was trimmed by 5 bases and V by 7 bases; bases with no gene match: 9. CDR1 MNHEY and CDR2 SVGAGI come from the germline V gene. The CDR3 reads CASTRTGGYFYGYTF. The CDR3 coding sequence is TGTGCCAGCACCCGGACAGGGGGCTATTTTTATGGCTACACCTTC.

The rearrangement uses TRBV29-1 and TRBJ2-5; 7 nucleotides agree with TRBD2. Germline trimming cut 6 bases from V and 5 bases from J; bases unmatched to any gene: 9. The CDR3 covers 13 residues. Germline values: CDR1 SQVTM, CDR2 ANQGSEA. This CDR3 is CSVGFGGGETQYF. The CDR3 nucleotides are TGCAGCGTCGGGTTTGGGGGGGGGGAGACCCAGTACTTC.

This sequence joins TRBV7-9 and TRBJ2-1; 13 positions agree with TRBD2. Germline loops: CDR1 SEHNR, CDR2 FQNEAQ (reference sequence). The CDR3 is 15 residues long. The V and J ends lost 5 bases and 5 bases, in that order; junction bases with no gene match: 3. CDR3 amino acids: CASSQGTSGDNEQFF. Written as DNA, the CDR3 is TGTGCCAGCAGCCAAGGGACTAGCGGGGACAATGAGCAGTTCTTC.

The chain carries TRBV6-6 and TRBJ2-3; possibly TRBD1 for D (5 bases). The CDR3 extends over 12 amino acids. With 3 bases removed from V and 8 bases from J, the gap between germline ends came to 9 bases. Germline CDR1 MNHNY, CDR2 SVGAGI (reference sequence). The CDR3 DNA reads as TGTGCCAGCAGTTATTGGGGCGGTACGCAGTATTTT. Its translation is CASSYWGGTQYF.

The chain is built from TRBV5-8 and TRBJ1-2; no firm D call. V was shortened by 0 bases and J by 4 bases, with 7 bases between the two germline ends. Germline CDR1 is SGHTS and CDR2 is YDEGEE. CDR3 size: 13 residues. The CDR3: CASSLGLSYGYTF. The CDR3 DNA reads TGTGCCAGCAGCTTGGGACTGAGCTATGGCTACACCTTC.

About this clonotype itself: The junction departs from the called germline gene at one end, perhaps through a read error. The chain recombines TRBV5-4 with TRBJ1-5, with 7 bases lining up with TRBD1. The length of the CDR3 is 12 residues. CDR1 is SGHNT, CDR2 YYREEE, per germline (reference sequence). The CDR3 DNA is TGTGCCAGCAGCCCAGTGGGACAGCCTCAGCATTTT. Translated, it gives CASSPVGQPQHF.

This clonotype was observed once. The chain couples TRBV7-9 to TRBJ2-3; 10 bases line up with TRBD2. V dropped 5 bases and J dropped 1; count of bases not matched to a gene: 6. Germline V gene sequence: CDR1 SEHNR, CDR2 FQNEAQ (reference sequence). This CDR3 is 16 amino acids long. The CDR3: CASSTGTSVGTDTQYF. CDR3 in DNA: TGTGCCAGCAGCACCGGGACTAGCGTAGGCACAGATACGCAGTATTTT.

Of note for this clonotype: The limits of the CDR3 on the DNA are not certain, so only TCRdb's listed CDR3 is given. This chain joins TRBV25-1 and TRBJ2-5; the table's D call, TRBD2, was not checked against the DNA. Germline V lookup: CDR1 MGHDK, CDR2 SYGVNS. Counting both end residues, the CDR3 totals 16 amino acids. This CDR3 reads CACSARVPGRDETQYF.

This clonotype was observed many times. A much bigger clone sits one base away, suggesting this may be a read error. The rearrangement uses TRBV6-4 and TRBJ2-1; 8 bases map to TRBD1. Germline V gene lookup returns CDR1 MRHNA and CDR2 SNTAGT. The CDR3 length is 14 residues. The CDR3 spells CASSEQGEHNEQLF. Here the CDR3 DNA reads TGTGCCAGCAGTGAACAGGGGGAACACAATGAGCAGCTCTTC.

This chain links TRBV7-3 with TRBJ1-2; D gene unclear. CDR1 and CDR2 (germline): SGHTA, FQGTGA. This CDR3 has 15 amino acids. Trimming shortened V by 0 bases and J by 3 bases, and 11 bases separated the two germline ends. The CDR3: CASSLTGSGHYGYTF. As DNA, the CDR3 is TGTGCCAGCAGCTTAACTGGCTCTGGCCACTATGGCTACACCTTC.